The source of this TCR beta chain is a study of cytomegalovirus exposure and HLA in healthy donors. Amplification used 60 Vbeta primers and 13 Jbeta primers. The repertoire was sequenced with immunoSEQ multiplex PCR; TCRdb's copy has only in-frame clones and lacks some. The sample consists of 200,000 or so clones, about 85% of them appearing once. This clone has just one count. Its antigen is currently unknown. Regarding the study as a whole: Sequencing likely caused a cluster of highly shared sequence variants. With later analysis, a missense DCLRE1C variant became linked to TCR beta V- and J-gene trimming.

V lost 0 bases and J lost 0, with 10 bases in between. The CDR3 sequence is 16 residues long. The germline V gene has CDR1 SGHDT and CDR2 YYEEEE. Sequenced material: PBMCs. This TCR was sampled from a male donor in good health and CMV-seropositive. The gene calls are TRBV5-6 and TRBJ1-5; a weak D match, TRBD1 (6 bases). In nucleotides, the CDR3 is TGTGCCAGCAGCTTGGCGGCAGGGGCTAGCAATCAGCCCCAGCATTTT. Encoded protein: CASSLAAGASNQPQHF.